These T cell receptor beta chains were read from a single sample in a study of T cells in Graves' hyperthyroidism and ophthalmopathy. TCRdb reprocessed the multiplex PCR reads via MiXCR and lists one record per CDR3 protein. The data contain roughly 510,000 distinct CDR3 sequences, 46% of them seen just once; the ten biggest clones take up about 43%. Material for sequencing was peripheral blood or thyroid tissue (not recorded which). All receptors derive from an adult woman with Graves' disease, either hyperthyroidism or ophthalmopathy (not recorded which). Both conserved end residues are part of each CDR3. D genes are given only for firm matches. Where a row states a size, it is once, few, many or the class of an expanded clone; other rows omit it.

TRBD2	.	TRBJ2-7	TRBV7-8	TGTGCCAGCAGCTTAGGTCCATTGGGACTAGCTGGGCCCTACGAGCAGTACTTC	CASSLGPLGLAGPYEQYF
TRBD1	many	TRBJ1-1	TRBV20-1	TGCAGTGCTGGAGAGGGGGCTGCCACTGAAGCTTTCTTT	CSAGEGAATEAFF
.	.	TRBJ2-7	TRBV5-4	TGTGCCAGCAGCTTGGCCCCCGAACAGGGCGCGCAGTACTTC	CASSLAPEQGAQYF
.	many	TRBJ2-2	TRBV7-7	TGTGCTAGCAGCTTAGGGGTAGAACCCGGGGAGCTGTTTTTT	CASSLGVEPGELFF
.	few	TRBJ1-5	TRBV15	TGTGCCACCAGCGGCGGTGGACAGCGCCATAGCAATCAGCCCCAGCATTTT	CATSGGGQRHSNQPQHF
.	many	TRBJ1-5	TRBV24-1	TGTGCCACCAGTGACCCCCGACAGGCTTCGAATCAGCCCCAGCATTTT	CATSDPRQASNQPQHF
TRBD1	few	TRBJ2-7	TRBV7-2	TGTGCCAGCAGCTTGGGGGACAGAACTACGAGGCAGTACTTC	CASSLGDRTTRQYF
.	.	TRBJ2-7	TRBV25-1	TGTGCCAGCAGTGCCCGAATCCGGGGCGGGGAGCAGTACTTC	CASSARIRGGEQYF
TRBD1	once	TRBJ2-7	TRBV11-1	TGTGCCAGCAGCTTGCGGCGCGACAGGGATTCCTACGAGCAGTACTTC	CASSLRRDRDSYEQYF
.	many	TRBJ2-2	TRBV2	TGTGCCAGCAAAGATAACACCGGGGAGCTGTTTTTT	CASKDNTGELFF
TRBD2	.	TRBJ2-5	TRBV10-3	TGTGCCATCAATGATAGCGGGAGAAATCAGTACTTC	CAINDSGRNQYF
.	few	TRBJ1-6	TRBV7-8	TGTGCCAGCAGCTCACCGGGACGGGGAGGCTCACCCCTCCACTTT	CASSSPGRGGSPLHF
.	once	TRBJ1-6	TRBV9	TGTGCCAGCAGTTTCTATCTTGGGGGCCGTTCACCCCTCCACTTT	CASSFYLGGRSPLHF
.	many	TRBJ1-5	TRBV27	TGTGCCAGCAGTTTATTGGGCGCGGATCAGCCCCAGCATTTT	CASSLLGADQPQHF
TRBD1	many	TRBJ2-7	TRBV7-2	TGTGCCAGCAGCTTAGCGACAGGGCAGGGGCTCTACGAGCAGTACTTC	CASSLATGQGLYEQYF
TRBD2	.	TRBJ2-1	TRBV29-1	TGCAGCGTTAGACGGGAGGGCTCCTACAATGAGCAGTTCTTC	CSVRREGSYNEQFF
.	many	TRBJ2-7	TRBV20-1	TGCAGTGCTAGAGTGCCAACAGGGGCGGGGGAGCAGTACTTC	CSARVPTGAGEQYF
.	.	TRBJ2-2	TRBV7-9	TGTGCCAGCAGCCCCTACGGTCTTAGGGGCACCGGGGAGCTGTTTTTT	CASSPYGLRGTGELFF
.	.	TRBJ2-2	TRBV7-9	TGTGCCAGCAGCTTAGTGCTGGGGCCACCGGAGGAGCTGTTTTTT	CASSLVLGPPEELFF
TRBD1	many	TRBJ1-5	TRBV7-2	TGTGCCAGCAGCCCCCGGACAGGGGGCGCGAATCAGCCCCAGCATTTT	CASSPRTGGANQPQHF
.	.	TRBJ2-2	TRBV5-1	TGCGCCAGCAAAGAAAACACCGGGGAGCTGTTTTTT	CASKENTGELFF
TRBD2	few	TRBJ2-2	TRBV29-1	TGCAGCGTTGACACTAGCGGGGTAAACACCGGGGAGCTGTTTTTT	CSVDTSGVNTGELFF